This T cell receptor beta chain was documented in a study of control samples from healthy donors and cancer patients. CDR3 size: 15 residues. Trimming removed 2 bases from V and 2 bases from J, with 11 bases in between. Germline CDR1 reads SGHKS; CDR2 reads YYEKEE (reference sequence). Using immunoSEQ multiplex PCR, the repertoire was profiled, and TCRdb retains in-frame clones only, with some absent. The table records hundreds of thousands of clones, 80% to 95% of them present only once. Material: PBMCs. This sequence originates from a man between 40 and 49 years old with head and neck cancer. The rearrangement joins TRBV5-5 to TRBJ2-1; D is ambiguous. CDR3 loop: CASSFGLRPYNEQFF. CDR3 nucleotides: TGTGCCAGCAGCTTCGGCTTACGCCCCTACAATGAGCAGTTCTTC.